This T cell receptor (beta chain) appears in the sequencing data of a study of blood T cell repertoires in COVID-19. Study-wide background: Sites in the United States, Italy and Spain provided acute and convalescent COVID-19 samples.

Clones were sequenced by immunoSEQ multiplex PCR, and TCRdb holds only the in-frame ones, with some missing. Of 210,000 or so clones listed, roughly 80% are singletons. Those who participated ranged in age from roughly 18 to 89 years and resided in about two dozen US areas. The CDR3 has 17 residues. Per the germline V gene, CDR1 is SGHTA and CDR2 is FQGNSA. Unmatched junction bases numbered 1, after V lost 0 bases and J lost 4 bases. Input material: PBMCs or T cells enriched from blood (not recorded which). This rearrangement joins TRBV7-2 to TRBJ2-1, with TRBD2 matching 15 bases. This TCR came from a man aged 60 to 69 who had recovered from COVID-19. The CDR3 here is CASSLAGTSGGYNEQFF. Written as DNA, the CDR3 is TGTGCCAGCAGCTTAGCCGGGACTAGCGGGGGGTACAATGAGCAGTTCTTC.